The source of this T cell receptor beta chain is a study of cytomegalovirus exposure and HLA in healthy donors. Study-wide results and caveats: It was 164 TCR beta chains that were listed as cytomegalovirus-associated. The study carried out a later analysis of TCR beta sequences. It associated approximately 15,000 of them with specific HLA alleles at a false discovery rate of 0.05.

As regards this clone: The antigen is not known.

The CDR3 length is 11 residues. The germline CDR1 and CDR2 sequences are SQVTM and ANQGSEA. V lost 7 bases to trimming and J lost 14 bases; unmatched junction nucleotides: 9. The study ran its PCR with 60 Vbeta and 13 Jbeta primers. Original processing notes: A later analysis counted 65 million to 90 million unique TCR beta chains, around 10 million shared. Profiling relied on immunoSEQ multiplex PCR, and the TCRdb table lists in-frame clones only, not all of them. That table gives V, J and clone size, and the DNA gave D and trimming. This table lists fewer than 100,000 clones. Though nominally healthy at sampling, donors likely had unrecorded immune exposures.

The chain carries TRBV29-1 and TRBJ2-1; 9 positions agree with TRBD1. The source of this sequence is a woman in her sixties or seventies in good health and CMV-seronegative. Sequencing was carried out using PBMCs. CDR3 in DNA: TGCAGCGGGCGACAGGGGGGAGGGGAGTTCTTC. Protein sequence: CSGRQGGGEFF.